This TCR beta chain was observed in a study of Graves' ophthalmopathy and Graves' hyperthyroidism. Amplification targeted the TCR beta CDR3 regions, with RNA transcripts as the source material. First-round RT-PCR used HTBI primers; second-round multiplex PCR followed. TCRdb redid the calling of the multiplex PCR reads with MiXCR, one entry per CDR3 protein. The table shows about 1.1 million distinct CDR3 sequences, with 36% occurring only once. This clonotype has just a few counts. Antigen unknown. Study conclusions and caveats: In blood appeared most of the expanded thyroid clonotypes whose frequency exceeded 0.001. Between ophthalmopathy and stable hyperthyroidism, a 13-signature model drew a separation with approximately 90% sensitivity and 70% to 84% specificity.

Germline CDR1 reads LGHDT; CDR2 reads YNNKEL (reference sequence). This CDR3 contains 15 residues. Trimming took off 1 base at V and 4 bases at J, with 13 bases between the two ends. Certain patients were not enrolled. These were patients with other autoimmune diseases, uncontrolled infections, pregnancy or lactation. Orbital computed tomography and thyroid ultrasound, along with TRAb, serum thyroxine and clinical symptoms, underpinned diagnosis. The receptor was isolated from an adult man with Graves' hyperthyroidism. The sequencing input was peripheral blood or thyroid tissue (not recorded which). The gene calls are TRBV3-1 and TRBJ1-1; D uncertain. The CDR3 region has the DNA TGTGCCAGCAGCCAAGCCCGATACGGCGGCACTGAAGCTTTCTTT. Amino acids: CASSQARYGGTEAFF. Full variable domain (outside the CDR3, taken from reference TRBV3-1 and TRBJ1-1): DTAVSQTPKYLVTQMGNDKSIKCEQNLGHDTMYWYKQDSKKFLKIMFSYNNKELIINETVPNRFSPKSPDKAHLNLHINSLELGDSAVYFCASSQARYGGTEAFFGQGTRLTVV.